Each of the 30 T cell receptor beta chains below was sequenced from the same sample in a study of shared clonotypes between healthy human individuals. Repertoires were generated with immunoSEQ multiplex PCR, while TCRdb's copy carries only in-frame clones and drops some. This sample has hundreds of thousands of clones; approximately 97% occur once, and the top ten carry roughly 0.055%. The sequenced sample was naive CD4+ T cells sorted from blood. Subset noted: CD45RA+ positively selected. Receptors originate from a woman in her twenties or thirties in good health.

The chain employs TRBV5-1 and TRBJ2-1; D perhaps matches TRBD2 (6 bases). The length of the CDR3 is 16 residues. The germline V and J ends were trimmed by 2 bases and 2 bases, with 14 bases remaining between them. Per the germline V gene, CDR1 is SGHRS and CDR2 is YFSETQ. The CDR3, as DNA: TGCGCCAGCAGCTTAGGTGGGAGGCCCGCCTACAATGAGCAGTTCTTC. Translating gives CASSLGGRPAYNEQFF. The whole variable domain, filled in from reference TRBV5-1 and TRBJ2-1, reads KAGVTQTPRYLIKTRGQQVTLSCSPISGHRSVSWYQQTPGQGLQFLFEYFSETQRNKGNFPGRFSGRQFSNSRSEMNVSTLELGDSALYLCASSLGGRPAYNEQFFGPGTRLTVL.

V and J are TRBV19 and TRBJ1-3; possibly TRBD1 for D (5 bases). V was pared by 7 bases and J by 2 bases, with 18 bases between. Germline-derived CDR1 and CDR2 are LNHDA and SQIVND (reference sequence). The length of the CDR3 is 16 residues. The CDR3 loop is CASTSLRTMPGNTIYF. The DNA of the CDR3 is TGTGCCAGTACGAGTCTAAGGACAATGCCTGGAAACACCATATATTTT. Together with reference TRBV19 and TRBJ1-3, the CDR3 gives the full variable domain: DGGITQSPKYLFRKEGQNVTLSCEQNLNHDAMYWYRQDPGQGLRLIYYSQIVNDFQKGDIAEGYSVSREKKESFPLTVTSAQKNPTAFYLCASTSLRTMPGNTIYFGEGSWLTVV.

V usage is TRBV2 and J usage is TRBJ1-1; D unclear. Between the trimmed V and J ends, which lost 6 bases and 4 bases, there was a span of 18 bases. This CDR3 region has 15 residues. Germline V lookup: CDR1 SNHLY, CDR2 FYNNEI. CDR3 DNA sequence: TGTGCCAGCAGAAAACAAGGAGTATCGGGCACTGAAGCTTTCTTT. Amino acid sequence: CASRKQGVSGTEAFF.

Here the CDR3 DNA reads TGTGCCAGTAGTGGCGCGGACAGTTTTGGCGGCTACACCTTC. This encodes CASSGADSFGGYTF. This chain links TRBV19 with TRBJ1-2; D might be TRBD1 (6 bases). The CDR3 is made up of 14 amino acids. Trimming removed 5 bases from V and 8 bases from J, with 18 bases in between. CDR1 is LNHDA, CDR2 SQIVND, per germline (reference sequence).

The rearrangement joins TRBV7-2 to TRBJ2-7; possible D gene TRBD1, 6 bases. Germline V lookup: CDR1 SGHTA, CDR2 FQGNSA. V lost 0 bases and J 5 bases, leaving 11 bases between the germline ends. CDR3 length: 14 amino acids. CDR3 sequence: CASSLAYRAHEQYF. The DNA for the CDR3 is TGTGCCAGCAGCTTAGCCTACAGGGCCCACGAGCAGTACTTC.

The CDR3 sequence is CASSDRAGGRDEQFF. The DNA for the CDR3 is TGTGCCAGCAGTGACCGAGCGGGAGGCAGGGATGAGCAGTTCTTC. This chain uses TRBV6-4 with TRBJ2-1, with 9 bases that match TRBD2. Germline CDR1 MRHNA, CDR2 SNTAGT. V shed 2 bases and J 8 bases; nucleotides not matched to a gene: 7. The length of the CDR3 is 15 residues.

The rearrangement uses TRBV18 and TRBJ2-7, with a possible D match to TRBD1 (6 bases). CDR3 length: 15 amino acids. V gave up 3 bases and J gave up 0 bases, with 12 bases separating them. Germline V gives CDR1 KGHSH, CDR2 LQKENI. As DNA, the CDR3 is TGTGCCAGCTCACCCGGACAGATCAGCTCCTACGAGCAGTACTTC. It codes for CASSPGQISSYEQYF.

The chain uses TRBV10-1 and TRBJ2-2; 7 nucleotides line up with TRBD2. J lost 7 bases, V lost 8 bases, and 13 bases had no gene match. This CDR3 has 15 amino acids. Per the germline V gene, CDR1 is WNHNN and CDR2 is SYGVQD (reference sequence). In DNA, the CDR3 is TGCGCCAGCGCCGTTCTAGCGGCTCCAGGCGGGGAGCTGTTTTTT. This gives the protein CASAVLAAPGGELFF.

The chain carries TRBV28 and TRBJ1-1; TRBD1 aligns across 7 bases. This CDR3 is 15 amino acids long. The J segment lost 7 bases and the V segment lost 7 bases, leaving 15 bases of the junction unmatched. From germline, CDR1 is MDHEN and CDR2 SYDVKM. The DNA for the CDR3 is TGTGCCAGCACTGCCCCTCCTACAGGGGCCAATGAAGCTTTCTTT. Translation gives CASTAPPTGANEAFF.

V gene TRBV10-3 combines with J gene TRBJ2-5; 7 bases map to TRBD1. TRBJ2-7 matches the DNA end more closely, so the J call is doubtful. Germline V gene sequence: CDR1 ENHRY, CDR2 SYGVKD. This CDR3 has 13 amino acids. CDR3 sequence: CAIRTGLDYEQYF. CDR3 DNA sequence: TGTGCCATCAGGACAGGGTTGGACTACGAGCAGTACTTC.

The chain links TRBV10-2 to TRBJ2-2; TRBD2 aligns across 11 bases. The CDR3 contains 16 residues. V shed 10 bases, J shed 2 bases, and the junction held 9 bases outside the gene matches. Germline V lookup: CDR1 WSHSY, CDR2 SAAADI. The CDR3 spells CATSVLAGGNTGELFF. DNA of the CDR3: TGCGCCACCTCGGTTCTAGCGGGAGGCAACACCGGGGAGCTGTTTTTT.

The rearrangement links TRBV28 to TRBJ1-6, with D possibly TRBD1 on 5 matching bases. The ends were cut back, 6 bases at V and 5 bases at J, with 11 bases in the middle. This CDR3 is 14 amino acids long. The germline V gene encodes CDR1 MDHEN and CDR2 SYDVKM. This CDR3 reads CASSLGTHNSPLHF. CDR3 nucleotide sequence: TGTGCCAGCAGCTTGGGGACTCATAATTCACCCCTCCACTTT.

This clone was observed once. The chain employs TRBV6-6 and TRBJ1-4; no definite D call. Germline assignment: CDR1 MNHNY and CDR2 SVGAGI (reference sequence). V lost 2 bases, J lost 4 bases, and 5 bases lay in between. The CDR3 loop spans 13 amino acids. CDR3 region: CASSYVINEKLFF. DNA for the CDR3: TGTGCCAGCAGTTACGTCATTAATGAAAAACTGTTTTTT.

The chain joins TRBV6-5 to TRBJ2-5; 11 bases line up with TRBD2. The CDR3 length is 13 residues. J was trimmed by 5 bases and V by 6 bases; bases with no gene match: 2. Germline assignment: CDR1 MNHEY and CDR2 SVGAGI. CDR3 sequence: CASRVAGGETQYF. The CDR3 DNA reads TGTGCCAGCAGGGTAGCGGGAGGGGAGACCCAGTACTTC.

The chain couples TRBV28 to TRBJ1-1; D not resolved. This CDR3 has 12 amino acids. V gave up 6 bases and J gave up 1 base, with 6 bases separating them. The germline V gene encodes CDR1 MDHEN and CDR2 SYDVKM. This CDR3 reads CASSSSNTEAFF. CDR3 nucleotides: TGTGCCAGCAGCTCGTCGAACACTGAAGCTTTCTTT.

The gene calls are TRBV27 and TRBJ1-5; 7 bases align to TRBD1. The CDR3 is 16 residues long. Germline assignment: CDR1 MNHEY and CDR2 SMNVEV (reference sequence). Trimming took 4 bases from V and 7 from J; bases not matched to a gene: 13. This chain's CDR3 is CASSSPGTVGGQPQHF. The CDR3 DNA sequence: TGTGCCAGCAGTTCTCCGGGGACAGTAGGAGGACAGCCCCAGCATTTT.

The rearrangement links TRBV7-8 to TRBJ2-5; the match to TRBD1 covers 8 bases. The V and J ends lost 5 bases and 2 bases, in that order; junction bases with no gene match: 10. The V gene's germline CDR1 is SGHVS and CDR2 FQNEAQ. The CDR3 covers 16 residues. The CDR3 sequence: CASSAEDRAPQETQYF. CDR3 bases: TGTGCCAGCAGCGCGGAGGACAGGGCGCCACAAGAGACCCAGTACTTC.

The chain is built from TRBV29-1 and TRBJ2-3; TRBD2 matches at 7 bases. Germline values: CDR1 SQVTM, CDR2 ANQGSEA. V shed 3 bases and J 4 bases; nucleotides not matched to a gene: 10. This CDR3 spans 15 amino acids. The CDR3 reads CSVDLSGGGPDTQYF. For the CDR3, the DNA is TGCAGCGTTGATCTGTCGGGAGGTGGTCCAGATACGCAGTATTTT.

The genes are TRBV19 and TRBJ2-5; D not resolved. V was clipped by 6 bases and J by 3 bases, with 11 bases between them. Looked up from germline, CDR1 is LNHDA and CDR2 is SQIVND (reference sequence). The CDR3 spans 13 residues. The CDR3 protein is CASRDVAKETQYF. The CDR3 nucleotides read TGTGCCAGTAGAGATGTAGCTAAAGAGACCCAGTACTTC. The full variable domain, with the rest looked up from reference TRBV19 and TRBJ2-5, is DGGITQSPKYLFRKEGQNVTLSCEQNLNHDAMYWYRQDPGQGLRLIYYSQIVNDFQKGDIAEGYSVSREKKESFPLTVTSAQKNPTAFYLCASRDVAKETQYFGPGTRLLVL.

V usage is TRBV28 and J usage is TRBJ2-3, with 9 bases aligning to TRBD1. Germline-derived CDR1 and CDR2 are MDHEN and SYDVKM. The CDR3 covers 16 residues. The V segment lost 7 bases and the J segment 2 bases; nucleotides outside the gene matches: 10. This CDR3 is CASNVRQGVDTDTQYF. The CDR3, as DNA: TGTGCCAGCAACGTCAGACAGGGGGTCGACACAGATACGCAGTATTTT.

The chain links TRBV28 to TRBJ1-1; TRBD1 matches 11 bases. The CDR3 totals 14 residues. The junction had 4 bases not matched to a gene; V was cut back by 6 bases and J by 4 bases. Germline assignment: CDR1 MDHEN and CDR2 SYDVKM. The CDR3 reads CASRPGTGGTEAFF. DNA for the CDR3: TGTGCCAGCAGACCCGGGACAGGGGGCACTGAAGCTTTCTTT.

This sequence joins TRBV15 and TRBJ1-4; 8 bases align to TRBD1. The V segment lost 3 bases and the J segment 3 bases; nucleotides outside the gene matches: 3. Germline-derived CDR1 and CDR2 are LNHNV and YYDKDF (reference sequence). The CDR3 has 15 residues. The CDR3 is CATSRDRAPNEKLFF. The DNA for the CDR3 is TGTGCCACCAGCAGGGACAGGGCACCTAATGAAAAACTGTTTTTT.

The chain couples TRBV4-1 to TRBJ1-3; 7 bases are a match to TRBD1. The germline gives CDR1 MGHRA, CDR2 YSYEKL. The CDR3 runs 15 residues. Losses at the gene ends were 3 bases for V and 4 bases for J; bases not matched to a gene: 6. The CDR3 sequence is CASSQMTGMGNTIYF. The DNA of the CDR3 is TGCGCCAGCAGCCAGATGACAGGGATGGGAAACACCATATATTTT.

For the CDR3, the DNA is TGCGCCAGCGCTCCTACTCCGGGACTAGCGGGATCCTACGAGCAGTACTTC. It is translated as CASAPTPGLAGSYEQYF. The chain uses TRBV5-1 and TRBJ2-7; 13 nucleotides line up with TRBD2. The CDR3 spans 17 residues. Germline CDR1 and CDR2: SGHRS and YFSETQ. Trimming cost V 7 bases and J 1 base; bases outside gene matches: 11.

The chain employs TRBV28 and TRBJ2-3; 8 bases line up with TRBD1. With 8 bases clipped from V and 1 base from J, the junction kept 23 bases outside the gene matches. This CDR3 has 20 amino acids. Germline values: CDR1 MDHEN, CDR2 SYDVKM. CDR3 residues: CASYSLGAQGAIRGTDTQYF. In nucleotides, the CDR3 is TGTGCCAGCTACTCGTTAGGGGCCCAGGGGGCGATCAGGGGCACAGATACGCAGTATTTT.

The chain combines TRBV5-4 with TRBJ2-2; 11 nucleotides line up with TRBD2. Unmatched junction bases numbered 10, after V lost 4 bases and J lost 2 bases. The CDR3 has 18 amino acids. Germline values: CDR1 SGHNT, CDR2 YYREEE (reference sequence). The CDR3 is CASSTAVAGGINTGELFF. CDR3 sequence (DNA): TGTGCCAGCAGCACCGCGGTAGCGGGAGGGATCAACACCGGGGAGCTGTTTTTT.

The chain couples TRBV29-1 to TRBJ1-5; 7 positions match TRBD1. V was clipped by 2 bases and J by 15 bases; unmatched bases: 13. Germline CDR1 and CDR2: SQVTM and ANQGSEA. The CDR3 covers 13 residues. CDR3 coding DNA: TGCAGCGTTGAATGGGCCAGGGGGGAGATTAGGCATTTT. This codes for CSVEWARGEIRHF.

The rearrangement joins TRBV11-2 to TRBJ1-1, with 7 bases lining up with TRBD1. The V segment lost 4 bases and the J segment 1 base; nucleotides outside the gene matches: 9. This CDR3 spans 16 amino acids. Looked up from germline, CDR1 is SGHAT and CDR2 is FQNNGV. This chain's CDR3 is CASSSIRDSRNTEAFF. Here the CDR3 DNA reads TGTGCCAGCAGCTCAATACGGGACAGTAGGAACACTGAAGCTTTCTTT.

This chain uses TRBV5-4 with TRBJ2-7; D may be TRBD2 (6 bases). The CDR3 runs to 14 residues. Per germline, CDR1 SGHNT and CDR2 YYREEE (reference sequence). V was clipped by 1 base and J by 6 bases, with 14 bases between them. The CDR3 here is CASSLSGSWGEQYF. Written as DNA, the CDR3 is TGTGCCAGCAGCTTGTCCGGGAGTTGGGGCGAGCAGTACTTC.

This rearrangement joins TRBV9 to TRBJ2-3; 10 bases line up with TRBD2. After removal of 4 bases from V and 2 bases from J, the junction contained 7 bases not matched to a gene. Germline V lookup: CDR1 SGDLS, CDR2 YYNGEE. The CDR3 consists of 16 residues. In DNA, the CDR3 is TGTGCCAGCAGCCCTCGTGGGACTAGCGTCACAGATACGCAGTATTTT. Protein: CASSPRGTSVTDTQYF.